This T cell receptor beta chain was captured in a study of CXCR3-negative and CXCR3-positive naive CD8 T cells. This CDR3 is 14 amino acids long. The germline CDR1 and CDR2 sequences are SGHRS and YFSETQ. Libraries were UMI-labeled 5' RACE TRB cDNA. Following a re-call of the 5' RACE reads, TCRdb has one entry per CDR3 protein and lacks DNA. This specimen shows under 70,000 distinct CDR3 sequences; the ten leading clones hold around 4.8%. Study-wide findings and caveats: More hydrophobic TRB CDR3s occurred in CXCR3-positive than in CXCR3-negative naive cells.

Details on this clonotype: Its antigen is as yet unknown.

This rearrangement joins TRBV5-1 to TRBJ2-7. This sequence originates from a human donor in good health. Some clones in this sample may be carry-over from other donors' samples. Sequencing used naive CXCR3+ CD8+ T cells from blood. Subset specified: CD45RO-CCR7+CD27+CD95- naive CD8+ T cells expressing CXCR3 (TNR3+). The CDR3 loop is CASSLVAGAYEQYF.